This TCR beta chain was sequenced during a study of identifying expanded T cells in peripheral blood. Study-level findings and limits: Two-week clone count variance significantly increased as total template count grew. Over two and four weeks, about 15 and 19 clones changed, versus around 1.1 between replicates.

No infections or other immune events were documented during collection. The method was immunoSEQ multiplex PCR; TCRdb's version includes in-frame clones alone and lacks a portion of them. The data contain over 85,000 clones, around 84% of them seen just once; the ten biggest clones take up roughly 4.4%. V shed 1 base and J shed 0 bases, with 10 bases lying between them. CDR1 and CDR2 from the germline V gene are SGHRS and YFSETQ. There are 15 residues in the CDR3. This clone was observed a single time. The target antigen is unknown. Sequencing input: blood. The rearrangement links TRBV5-1 to TRBJ2-5; D is tentatively TRBD1 or TRBD2 (5 bases each). This sequence was found in a person aged 18-70 years in good health. The CDR3, as DNA: TGCGCCAGCAGCTTGAACGGGGCTGACCAAGAGACCCAGTACTTC. Amino acid sequence: CASSLNGADQETQYF.